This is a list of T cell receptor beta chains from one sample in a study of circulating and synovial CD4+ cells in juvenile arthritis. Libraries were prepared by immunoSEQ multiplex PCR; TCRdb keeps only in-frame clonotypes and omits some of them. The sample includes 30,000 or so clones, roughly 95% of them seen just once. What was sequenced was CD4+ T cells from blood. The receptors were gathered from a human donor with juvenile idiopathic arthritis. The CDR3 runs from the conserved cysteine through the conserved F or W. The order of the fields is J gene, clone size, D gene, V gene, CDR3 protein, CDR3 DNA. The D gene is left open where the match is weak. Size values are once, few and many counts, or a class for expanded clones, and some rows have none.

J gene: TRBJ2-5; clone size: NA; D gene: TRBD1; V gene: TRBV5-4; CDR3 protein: CASSAGTEGTQYF; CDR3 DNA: TGTGCCAGCAGCGCTGGGACAGAGGGGACCCAGTACTTC
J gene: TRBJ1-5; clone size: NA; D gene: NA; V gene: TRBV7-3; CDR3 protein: CASSSGNGQPQHF; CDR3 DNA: TGTGCCAGCTCCTCAGGGAACGGACAGCCCCAGCATTTT
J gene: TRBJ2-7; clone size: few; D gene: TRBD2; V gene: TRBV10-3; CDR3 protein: CAISERSGRRYEQYF; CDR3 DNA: TGTGCCATCAGTGAGCGGAGCGGGAGAAGGTACGAGCAGTACTTC
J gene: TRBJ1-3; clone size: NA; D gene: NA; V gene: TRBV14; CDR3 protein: CASSQFAGNTIYF; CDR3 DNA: TGTGCCAGCAGCCAGTTCGCTGGAAACACCATATATTTT
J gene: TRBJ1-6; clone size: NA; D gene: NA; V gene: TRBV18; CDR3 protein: CASSPSSTMEYSYNSPLHF; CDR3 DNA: TGTGCCAGCTCACCTTCCAGTACCATGGAGTACTCCTATAATTCCCCCCTCCACTTT
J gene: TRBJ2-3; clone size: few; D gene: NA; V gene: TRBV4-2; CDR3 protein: CASTLDRSTDTQYF; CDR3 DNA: TGTGCCAGCACCCTCGACAGGAGCACAGATACGCAGTATTTT
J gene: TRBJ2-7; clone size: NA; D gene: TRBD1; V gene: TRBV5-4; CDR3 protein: CASSFGQGDYEQYF; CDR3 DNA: TGTGCCAGCAGCTTCGGACAGGGAGACTACGAGCAGTACTTC
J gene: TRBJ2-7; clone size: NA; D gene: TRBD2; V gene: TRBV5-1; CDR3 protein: CASSAIAGVKGEQYF; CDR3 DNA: TGCGCCAGCAGCGCCATAGCGGGAGTTAAGGGCGAGCAGTACTTC
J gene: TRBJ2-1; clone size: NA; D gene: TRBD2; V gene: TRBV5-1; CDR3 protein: CASSLAGTSANEQFF; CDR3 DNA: TGCGCCAGCAGCTTGGCCGGGACTAGCGCCAATGAGCAGTTCTTC
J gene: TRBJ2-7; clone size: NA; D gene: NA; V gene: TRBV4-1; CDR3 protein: CASSQGRGPYEQYF; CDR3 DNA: TGCGCCAGCAGCCAAGGCAGGGGACCCTACGAGCAGTACTTC
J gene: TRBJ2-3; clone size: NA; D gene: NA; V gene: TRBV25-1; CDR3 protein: CASSGEASSKFADTQYF; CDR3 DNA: TGTGCCAGCAGTGGAGAAGCTAGTTCGAAGTTCGCGGATACGCAGTATTTT
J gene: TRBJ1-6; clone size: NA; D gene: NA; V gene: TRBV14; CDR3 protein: CASSQGLVQGESPLHF; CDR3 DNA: TGTGCCAGCAGCCAAGGTCTGGTACAGGGTGAATCACCCCTCCACTTT
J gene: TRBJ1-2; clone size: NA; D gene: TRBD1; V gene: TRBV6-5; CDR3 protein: CASGRDSPYGYTF; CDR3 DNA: TGTGCCAGCGGCCGGGACAGCCCTTATGGCTACACCTTC
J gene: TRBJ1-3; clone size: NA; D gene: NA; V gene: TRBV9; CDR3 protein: CASSVGEGPRTIYF; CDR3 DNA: TGTGCCAGCAGCGTAGGGGAGGGCCCGAGGACCATATATTTT
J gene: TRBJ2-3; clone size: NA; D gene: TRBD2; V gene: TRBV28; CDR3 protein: CASGLAGVFADTQYF; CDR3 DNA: TGTGCCAGCGGGTTGGCGGGAGTTTTCGCAGATACGCAGTATTTT
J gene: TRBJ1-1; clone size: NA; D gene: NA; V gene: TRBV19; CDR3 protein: CASSISRTVNTEAFF; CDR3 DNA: TGTGCCAGTAGTATATCAAGGACAGTGAACACTGAAGCTTTCTTT
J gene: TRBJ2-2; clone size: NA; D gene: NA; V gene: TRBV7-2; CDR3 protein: CASQTADTGELFF; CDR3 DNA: TGTGCCAGCCAGACTGCGGACACCGGGGAGCTGTTTTTT
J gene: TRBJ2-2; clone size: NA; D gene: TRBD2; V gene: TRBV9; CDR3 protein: CASSAQAGRPLNTGELFF; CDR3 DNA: TGTGCCAGCAGCGCTCAAGCGGGAAGACCCCTGAACACCGGGGAGCTGTTTTTT
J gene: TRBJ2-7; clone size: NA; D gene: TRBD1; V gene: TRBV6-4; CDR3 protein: CASSVDRGREQYF; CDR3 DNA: TGTGCCAGCAGTGTCGACAGGGGGCGCGAGCAGTACTTC